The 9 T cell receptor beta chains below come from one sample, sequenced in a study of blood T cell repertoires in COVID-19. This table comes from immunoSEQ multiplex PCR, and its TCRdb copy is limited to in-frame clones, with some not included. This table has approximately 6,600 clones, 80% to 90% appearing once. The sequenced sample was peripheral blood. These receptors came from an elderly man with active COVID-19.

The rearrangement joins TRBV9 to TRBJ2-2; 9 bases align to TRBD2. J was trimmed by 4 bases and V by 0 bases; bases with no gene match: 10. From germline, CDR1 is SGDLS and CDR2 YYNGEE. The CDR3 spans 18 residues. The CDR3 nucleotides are TGTGCCAGCAGCGTAGGACCCTCTAGCGGGATGGCCACCGGGGAGCTGTTTTTT. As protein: CASSVGPSSGMATGELFF.

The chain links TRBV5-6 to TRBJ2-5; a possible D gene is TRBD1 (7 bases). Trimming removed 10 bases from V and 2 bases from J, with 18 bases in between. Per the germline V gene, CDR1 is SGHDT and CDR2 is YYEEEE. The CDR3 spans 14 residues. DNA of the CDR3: TGTGCCGGTTCAGGGGGAGGCTGGCAAGAGACCCAGTACTTC. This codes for CAGSGGGWQETQYF.

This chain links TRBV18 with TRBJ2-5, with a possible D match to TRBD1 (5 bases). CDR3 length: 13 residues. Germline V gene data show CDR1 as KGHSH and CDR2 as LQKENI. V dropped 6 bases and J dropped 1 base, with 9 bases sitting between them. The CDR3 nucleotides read TGTGCCAGCTCCACAGGCCTCCAAGAGACCCAGTACTTC. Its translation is CASSTGLQETQYF.

The CDR3 DNA sequence: TGCAGCGTTGGAGACTCCTCCTACGAGCAGTACTTC. This sequence encodes CSVGDSSYEQYF. The V call is TRBV29-1, the J call TRBJ2-7; D uncertain. The CDR3 is made up of 12 amino acids. Between the trimmed V and J ends, which lost 4 bases and 0 bases, there was a span of 7 bases. CDR1 is SQVTM and CDR2 is ANQGSEA in the germline V gene.

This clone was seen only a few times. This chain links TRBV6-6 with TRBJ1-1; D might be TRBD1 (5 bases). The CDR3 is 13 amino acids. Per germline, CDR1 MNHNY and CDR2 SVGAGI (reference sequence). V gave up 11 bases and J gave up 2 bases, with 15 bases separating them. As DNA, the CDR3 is TGTGCCTTAAGCGCGGGGCTAAACACTGAAGCTTTCTTT. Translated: CALSAGLNTEAFF.

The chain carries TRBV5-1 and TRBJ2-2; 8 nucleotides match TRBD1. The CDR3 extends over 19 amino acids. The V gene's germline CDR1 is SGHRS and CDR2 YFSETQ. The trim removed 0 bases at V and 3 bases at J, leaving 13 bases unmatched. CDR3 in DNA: TGCGCCAGCAGCTTGGATTTGGGGACAGGAAAGGACGACACCGGGGAGCTGTTTTTT. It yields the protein CASSLDLGTGKDDTGELFF.

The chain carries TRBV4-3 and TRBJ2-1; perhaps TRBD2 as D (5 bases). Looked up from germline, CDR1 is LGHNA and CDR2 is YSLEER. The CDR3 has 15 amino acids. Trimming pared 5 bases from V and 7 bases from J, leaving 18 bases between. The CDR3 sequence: CASSSHGPRRNEQFF. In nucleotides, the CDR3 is TGCGCCAGCAGCTCCCACGGGCCGAGGAGGAATGAGCAGTTCTTC.

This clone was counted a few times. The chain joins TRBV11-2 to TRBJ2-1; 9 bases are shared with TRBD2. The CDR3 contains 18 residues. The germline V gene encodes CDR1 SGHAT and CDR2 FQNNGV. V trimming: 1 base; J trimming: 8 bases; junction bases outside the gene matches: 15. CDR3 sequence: CASSLVGGAAGGVYEQFF. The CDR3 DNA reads TGTGCCAGCAGCTTAGTCGGCGGGGCAGCGGGAGGAGTATATGAGCAGTTCTTC.

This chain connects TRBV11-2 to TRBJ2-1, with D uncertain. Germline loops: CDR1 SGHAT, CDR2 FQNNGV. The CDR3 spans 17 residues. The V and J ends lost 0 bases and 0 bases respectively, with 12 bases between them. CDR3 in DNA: TGTGCCAGCAGCTTAGAGCTTGCGGAGAGCTCCTACAATGAGCAGTTCTTC. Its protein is CASSLELAESSYNEQFF.